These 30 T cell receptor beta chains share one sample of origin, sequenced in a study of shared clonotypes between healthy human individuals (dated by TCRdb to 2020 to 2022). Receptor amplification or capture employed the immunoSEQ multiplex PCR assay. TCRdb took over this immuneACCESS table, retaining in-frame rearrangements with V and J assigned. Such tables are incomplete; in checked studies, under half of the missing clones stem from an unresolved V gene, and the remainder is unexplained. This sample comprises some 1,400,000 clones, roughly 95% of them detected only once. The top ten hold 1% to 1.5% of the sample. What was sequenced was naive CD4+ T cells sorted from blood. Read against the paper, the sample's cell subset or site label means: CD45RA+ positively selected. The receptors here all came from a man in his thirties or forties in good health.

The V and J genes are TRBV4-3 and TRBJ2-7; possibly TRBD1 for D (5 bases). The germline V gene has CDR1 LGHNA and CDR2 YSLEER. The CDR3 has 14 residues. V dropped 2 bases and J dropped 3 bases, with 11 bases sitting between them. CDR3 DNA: TGCGCCAGCAGCCAACAGGGTGGGTACTACGAGCAGTACTTC. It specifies CASSQQGGYYEQYF.

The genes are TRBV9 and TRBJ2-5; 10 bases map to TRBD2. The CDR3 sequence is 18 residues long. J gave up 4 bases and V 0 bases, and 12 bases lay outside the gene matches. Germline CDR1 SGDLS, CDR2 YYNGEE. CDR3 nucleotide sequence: TGTGCCAGCAGCGTAGGATCCCTGAGCGGGAGGGCTGCAGAGACCCAGTACTTC. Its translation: CASSVGSLSGRAAETQYF.

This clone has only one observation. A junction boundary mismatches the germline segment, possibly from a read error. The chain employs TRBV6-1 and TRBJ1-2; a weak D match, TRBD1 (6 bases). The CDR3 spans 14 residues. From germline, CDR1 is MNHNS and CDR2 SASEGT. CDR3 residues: CASSERGKPTGPFF. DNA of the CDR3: TGTGCCAGCAGTGAACGGGGAAAACCGACAGGCCCCTTCTTC.

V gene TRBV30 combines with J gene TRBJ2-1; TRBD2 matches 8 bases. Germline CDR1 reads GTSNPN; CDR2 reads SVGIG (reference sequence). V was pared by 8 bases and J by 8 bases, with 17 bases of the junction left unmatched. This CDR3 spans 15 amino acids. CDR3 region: CAGREAGGKVDEQFF. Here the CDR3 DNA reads TGTGCCGGTCGTGAGGCGGGAGGAAAGGTCGATGAGCAGTTCTTC.

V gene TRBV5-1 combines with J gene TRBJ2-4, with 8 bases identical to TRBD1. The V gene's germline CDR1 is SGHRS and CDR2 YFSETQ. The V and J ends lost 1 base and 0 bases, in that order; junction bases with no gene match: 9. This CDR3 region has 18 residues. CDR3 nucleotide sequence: TGCGCCAGCAGCTTGTTCGGCCAGGGGGCCTTAGCCAAAAACATTCAGTACTTC. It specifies CASSLFGQGALAKNIQYF.

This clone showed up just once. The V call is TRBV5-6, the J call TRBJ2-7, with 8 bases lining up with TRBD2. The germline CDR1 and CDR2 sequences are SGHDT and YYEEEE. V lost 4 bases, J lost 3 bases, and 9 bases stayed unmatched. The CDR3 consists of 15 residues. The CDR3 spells CASSRGLGGYYEQYF. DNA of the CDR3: TGTGCCAGCAGCAGGGGACTAGGGGGATACTACGAGCAGTACTTC.

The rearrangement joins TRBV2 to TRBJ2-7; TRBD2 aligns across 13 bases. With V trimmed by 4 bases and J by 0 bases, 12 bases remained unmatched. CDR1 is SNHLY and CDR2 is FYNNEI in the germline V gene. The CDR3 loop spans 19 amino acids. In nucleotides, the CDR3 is TGTGCCAGCAGTGGTCCGGGACTAGCGGGACTTGAGAGCTCCTACGAGCAGTACTTC. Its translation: CASSGPGLAGLESSYEQYF.

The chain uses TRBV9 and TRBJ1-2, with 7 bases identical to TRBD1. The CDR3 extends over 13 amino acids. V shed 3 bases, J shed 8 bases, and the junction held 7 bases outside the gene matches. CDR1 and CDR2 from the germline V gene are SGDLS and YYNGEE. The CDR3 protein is CASSATGMDGYTF. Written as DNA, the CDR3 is TGTGCCAGCAGCGCGACAGGGATGGACGGCTACACCTTC.

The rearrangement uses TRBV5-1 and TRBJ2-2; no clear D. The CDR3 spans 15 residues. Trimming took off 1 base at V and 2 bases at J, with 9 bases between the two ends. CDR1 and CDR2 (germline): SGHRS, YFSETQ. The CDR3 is CASSLPTVNTGELFF. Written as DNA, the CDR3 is TGCGCCAGCAGCTTGCCGACGGTAAACACCGGGGAGCTGTTTTTT.

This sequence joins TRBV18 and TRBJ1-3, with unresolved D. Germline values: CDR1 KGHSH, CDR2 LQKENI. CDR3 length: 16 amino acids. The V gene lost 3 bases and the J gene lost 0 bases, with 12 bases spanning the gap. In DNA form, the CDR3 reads TGTGCCAGCTCACCCCTGGACCGGAGCTCTGGAAACACCATATATTTT. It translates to CASSPLDRSSGNTIYF.

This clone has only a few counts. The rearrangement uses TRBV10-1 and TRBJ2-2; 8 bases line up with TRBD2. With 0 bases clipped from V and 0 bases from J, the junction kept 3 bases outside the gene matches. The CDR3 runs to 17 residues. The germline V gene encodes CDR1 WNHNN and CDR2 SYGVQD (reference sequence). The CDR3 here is CASSESVLAANTGELFF. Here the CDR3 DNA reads TGCGCCAGCAGTGAGTCGGTACTAGCGGCGAACACCGGGGAGCTGTTTTTT.

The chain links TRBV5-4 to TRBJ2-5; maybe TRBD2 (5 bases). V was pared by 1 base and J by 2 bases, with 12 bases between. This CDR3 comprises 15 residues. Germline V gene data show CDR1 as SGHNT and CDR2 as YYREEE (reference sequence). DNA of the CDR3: TGTGCCAGCAGCTTGCGGGTCGGGATTCAAGAGACCCAGTACTTC. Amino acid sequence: CASSLRVGIQETQYF.

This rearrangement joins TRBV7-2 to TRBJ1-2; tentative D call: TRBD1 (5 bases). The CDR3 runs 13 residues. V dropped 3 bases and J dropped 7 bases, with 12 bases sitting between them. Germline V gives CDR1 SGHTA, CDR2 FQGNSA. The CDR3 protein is CASSLVQGGGYTF. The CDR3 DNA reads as TGTGCCAGCAGCTTGGTGCAGGGTGGTGGCTACACCTTC.

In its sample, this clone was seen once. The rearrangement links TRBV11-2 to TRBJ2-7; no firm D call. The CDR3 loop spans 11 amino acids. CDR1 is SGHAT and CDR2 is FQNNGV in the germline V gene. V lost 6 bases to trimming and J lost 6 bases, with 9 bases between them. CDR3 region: CASRIGREQYF. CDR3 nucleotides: TGTGCCAGCAGAATAGGACGCGAGCAGTACTTC.

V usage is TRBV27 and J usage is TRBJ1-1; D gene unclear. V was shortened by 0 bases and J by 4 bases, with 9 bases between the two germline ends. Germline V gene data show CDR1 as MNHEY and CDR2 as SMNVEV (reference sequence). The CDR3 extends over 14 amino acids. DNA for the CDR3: TGTGCCAGCAGTTTATCATGGCGGCGCACTGAAGCTTTCTTT. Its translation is CASSLSWRRTEAFF.

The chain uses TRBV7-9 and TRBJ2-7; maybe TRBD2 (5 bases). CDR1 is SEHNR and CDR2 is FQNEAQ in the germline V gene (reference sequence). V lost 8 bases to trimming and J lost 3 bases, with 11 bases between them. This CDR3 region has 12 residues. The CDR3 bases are TGTGCCAGCGCAAACGCGGGCTACGAGCAGTACTTC. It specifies CASANAGYEQYF.

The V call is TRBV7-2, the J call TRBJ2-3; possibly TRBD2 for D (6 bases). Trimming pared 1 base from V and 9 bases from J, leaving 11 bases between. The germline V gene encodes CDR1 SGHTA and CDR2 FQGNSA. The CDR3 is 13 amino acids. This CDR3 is CASSLGAGMTQYF. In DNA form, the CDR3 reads TGTGCCAGCAGCTTAGGGGCGGGAATGACGCAGTATTTT.

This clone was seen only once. The CDR3 DNA reads TGTGCCAGCAGCTTAGGGAACTTAGCGGGAGCGGCAGATACGCAGTATTTT. Translating gives CASSLGNLAGAADTQYF. The J gene is TRBJ2-3, the V gene TRBV7-9, with 9 bases fitting TRBD2. J was trimmed by 4 bases and V by 1 base; bases with no gene match: 9. This CDR3 region has 17 residues. Looked up from germline, CDR1 is SEHNR and CDR2 is FQNEAQ (reference sequence).

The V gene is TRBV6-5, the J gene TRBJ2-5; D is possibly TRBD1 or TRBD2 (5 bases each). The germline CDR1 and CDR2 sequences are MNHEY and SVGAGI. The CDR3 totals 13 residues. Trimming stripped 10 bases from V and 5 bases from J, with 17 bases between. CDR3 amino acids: CATSGSFGETQYF. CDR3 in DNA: TGTGCCACCTCAGGGAGCTTTGGGGAGACCCAGTACTTC.

CDR3 region: CASSVQTDPYNEQFF. The DNA of the CDR3 is TGTGCCAGCAGCGTACAGACAGACCCCTACAATGAGCAGTTCTTC. V and J are TRBV9 and TRBJ2-1; D is perhaps TRBD1 (5 bases). The V end was cut by 1 base, the J end by 2 bases, with 10 bases between. This CDR3 has 15 amino acids. CDR1 SGDLS and CDR2 YYNGEE come from the germline V gene. The full variable domain, its missing parts supplied by reference TRBV9 and TRBJ2-1, is DSGVTQTPKHLITATGQRVTLRCSPRSGDLSVYWYQQSLDQGLQFLIQYYNGEERAKGNILERFSAQQFPDLHSELNLSSLELGDSALYFCASSVQTDPYNEQFFGPGTRLTVL.

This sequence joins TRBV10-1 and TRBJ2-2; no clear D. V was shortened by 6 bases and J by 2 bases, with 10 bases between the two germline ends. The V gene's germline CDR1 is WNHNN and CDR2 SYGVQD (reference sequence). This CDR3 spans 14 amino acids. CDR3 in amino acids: CASRGHINTGELFF. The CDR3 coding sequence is TGCGCCAGCAGAGGCCATATCAACACCGGGGAGCTGTTTTTT.

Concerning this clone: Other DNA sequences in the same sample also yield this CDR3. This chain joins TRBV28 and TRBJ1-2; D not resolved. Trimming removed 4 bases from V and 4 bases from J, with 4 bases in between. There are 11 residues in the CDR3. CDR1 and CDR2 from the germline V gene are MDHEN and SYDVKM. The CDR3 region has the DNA TGTGCCAGCAGTTCGGTCTATGGCTACACCTTC. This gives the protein CASSSVYGYTF.

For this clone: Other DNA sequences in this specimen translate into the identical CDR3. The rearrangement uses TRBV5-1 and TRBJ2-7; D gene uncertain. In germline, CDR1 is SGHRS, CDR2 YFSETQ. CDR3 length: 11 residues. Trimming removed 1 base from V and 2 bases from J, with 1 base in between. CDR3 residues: CASSLTYEQYF. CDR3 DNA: TGCGCCAGCAGCTTGACCTACGAGCAGTACTTC.

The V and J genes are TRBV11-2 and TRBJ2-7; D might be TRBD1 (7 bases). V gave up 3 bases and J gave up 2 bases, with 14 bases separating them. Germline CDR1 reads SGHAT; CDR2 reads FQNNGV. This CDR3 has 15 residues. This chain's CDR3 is CASSFPGGLAYEQYF. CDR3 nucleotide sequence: TGTGCCAGCAGCTTCCCAGGGGGACTGGCCTACGAGCAGTACTTC.

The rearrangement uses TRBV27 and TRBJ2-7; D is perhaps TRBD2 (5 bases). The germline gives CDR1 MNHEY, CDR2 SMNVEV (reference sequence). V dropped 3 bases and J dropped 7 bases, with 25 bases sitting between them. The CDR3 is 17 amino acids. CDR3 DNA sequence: TGTGCCAGCAGTTTCTCCCGGGCCGGGATTTCCCCCCAGGAGCAGTACTTC. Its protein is CASSFSRAGISPQEQYF.

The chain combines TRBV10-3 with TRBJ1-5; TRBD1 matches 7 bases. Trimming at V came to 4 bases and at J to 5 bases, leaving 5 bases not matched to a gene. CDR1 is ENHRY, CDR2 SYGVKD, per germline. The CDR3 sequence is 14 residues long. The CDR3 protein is CAISAQGGHQPQHF. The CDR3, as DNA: TGTGCCATCAGTGCGCAGGGGGGCCATCAGCCCCAGCATTTT.

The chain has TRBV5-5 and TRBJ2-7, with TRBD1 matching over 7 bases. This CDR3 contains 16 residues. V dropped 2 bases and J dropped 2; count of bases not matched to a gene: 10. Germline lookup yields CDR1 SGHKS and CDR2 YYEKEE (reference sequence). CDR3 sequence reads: CASSLLGDRVPYEQYF. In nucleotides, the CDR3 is TGTGCCAGCAGCTTATTAGGCGACAGGGTCCCCTACGAGCAGTACTTC. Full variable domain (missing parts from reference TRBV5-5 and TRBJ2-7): DAGVTQSPTHLIKTRGQQVTLRCSPISGHKSVSWYQQVLGQGPQFIFQYYEKEERGRGNFPDRFSARQFPNYSSELNVNALLLGDSALYLCASSLLGDRVPYEQYFGPGTRLTVT.

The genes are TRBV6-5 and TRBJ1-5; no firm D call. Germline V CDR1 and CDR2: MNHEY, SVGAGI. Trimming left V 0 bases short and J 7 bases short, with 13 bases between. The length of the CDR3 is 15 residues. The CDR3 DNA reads TGTGCCAGCAGTTACTCGAAGCGCAATGGGCAGCCCCAGCATTTT. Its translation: CASSYSKRNGQPQHF.

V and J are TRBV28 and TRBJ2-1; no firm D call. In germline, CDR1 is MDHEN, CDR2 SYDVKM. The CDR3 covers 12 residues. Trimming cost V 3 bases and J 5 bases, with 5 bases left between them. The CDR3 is CASSFTHNEQFF. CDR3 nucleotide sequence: TGTGCCAGCAGTTTCACCCACAATGAGCAGTTCTTC.

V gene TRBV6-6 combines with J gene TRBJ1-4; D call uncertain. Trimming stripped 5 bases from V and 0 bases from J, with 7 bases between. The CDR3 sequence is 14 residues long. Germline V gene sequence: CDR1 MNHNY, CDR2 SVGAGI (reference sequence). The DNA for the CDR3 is TGTGCCAGCAGTCCTACTGCAACTAATGAAAAACTGTTTTTT. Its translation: CASSPTATNEKLFF.